The present T cell receptor beta chain was sequenced within a study of response to subunit inactivated influenza vaccine. TCRdb re-derived calls from the RT-PCR reads in MiXCR, one entry per CDR3 protein. Of approximately 300,000 distinct CDR3 sequences listed, roughly 22% are singletons. V was cut by 8 bases and J by 12 bases, with 28 bases left in between. Germline loops: CDR1 LGHDT, CDR2 YNNKEL (reference sequence). The length of the CDR3 is 15 residues. This sequence joins TRBV3-1 and TRBJ1-1; D remains unclear. The material was PBMCs from blood, obtained 21 months after vaccination. This TCR was sampled from a man aged 50-75 years who received an inactivated influenza vaccine. The CDR3 coding sequence is TGTGCCAGCGCTGAAAGCCCAGCACTTCGATCGAGGACTTTCTTT. Protein: CASAESPALRSRTFF.